Listed here is a single TCR beta chain. Reverse transcription of 0.5 to 1 ug RNA was performed with random hexamers. Amplification of TCR beta CDR3 used immunoSEQ multiplex PCR across 54 Vbeta and 13 Jbeta. TCRdb called the immunoSEQ multiplex PCR reads again in MiXCR, with one record for every CDR3 protein. The sample yields 95,000 to 150,000 distinct CDR3 sequences, roughly 94% seen once. These data originate in a study of CD8 T cells in Susac syndrome. The diagnostic criteria were recently defined, and patients with Susac syndrome met them for definite or probable disease. FACS enriched CD8+ TEMRA cells, while bulk CD8+ and CD4+ were negatively isolated. This TCR came from a human donor with Susac syndrome. What was sequenced was CD8+ T cells from PBMCs.

The CDR3 coding sequence is TGTGCCAGCAGCCCGACAAGCAACACTGAAGCTTTCTTT. Its protein is CASSPTSNTEAFF. The J gene is TRBJ1-1, the V gene TRBV5-6; D is undetermined. In germline, CDR1 is SGHDT, CDR2 YYEEEE. The V and J ends lost 4 bases and 2 bases respectively, with 9 bases between them. The CDR3 has 13 residues.